Sequencing of this T cell receptor beta chain was carried out in a study of graft-versus-host responses after intestinal transplantation. In the study overall: Multivisceral, liver-intestinal, or isolated intestinal transplants were given to recipients. Tacrolimus plus steroids were given to all recipients for about three years, preceded by anti-thymocyte globulin induction.

Study conclusions and caveats: Allografts of patients with graft-donor T cell macrochimerism showed high graft-versus-host to host-versus-graft clone ratios. The recipient marrow held GvH clones, and some of them showed up first in ileum or blood.

The germline CDR1 and CDR2 sequences are MNHNS and SASEGT. This CDR3 has 14 amino acids. V lost 6 bases and J lost 9; bases outside the gene matches: 7. Comments on this clone: The antigen remains undetermined.

The method was immunoSEQ multiplex PCR; TCRdb's version includes in-frame clones alone and lacks a portion of them. The repertoire holds about 120,000 clones, with 85% to 95% as singletons. The receptor's source is a human donor who received an intestinal transplant. This chain connects TRBV6-1 to TRBJ1-4; 10 bases are shared with TRBD1. The sequenced sample was unstimulated CD8+ T cells sorted from spleen or lymph node cells, obtained before intestinal transplant. The CDR3: CASSDRGQLQKLFF. CDR3 nucleotides: TGTGCCAGCAGCGACAGGGGGCAGCTACAAAAACTGTTTTTT.